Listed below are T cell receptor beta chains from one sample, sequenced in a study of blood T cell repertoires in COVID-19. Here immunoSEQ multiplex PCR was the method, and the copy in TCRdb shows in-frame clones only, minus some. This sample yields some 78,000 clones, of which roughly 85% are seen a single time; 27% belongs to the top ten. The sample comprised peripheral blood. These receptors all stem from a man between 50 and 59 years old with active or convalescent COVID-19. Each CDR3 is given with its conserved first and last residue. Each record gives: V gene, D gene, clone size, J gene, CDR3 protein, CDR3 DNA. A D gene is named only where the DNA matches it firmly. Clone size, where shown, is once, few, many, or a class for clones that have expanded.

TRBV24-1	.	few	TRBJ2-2	CATSDLAPTGTRTGELFF	TGTGCCACCAGTGATTTAGCCCCGACCGGGACAAGGACCGGGGAGCTGTTTTTT
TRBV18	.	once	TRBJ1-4	CASSPPRGGGDNEKLFF	TGTGCCAGCTCACCACCACGAGGAGGGGGGGATAATGAAAAACTGTTTTTT
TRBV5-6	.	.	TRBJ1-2	CASSFGQYANYGYTF	TGTGCCAGCAGCTTCGGACAGTATGCTAACTATGGCTACACCTTC
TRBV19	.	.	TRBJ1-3	CASSETAGNTIYF	TGTGCCAGTAGTGAAACAGCTGGAAACACCATATATTTT
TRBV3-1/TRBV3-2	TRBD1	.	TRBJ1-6	CASRGDRANSPLHF	TGTGCCAGCAGGGGGGACAGGGCTAATTCACCCCTCCACTTT
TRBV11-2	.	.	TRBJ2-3	CASSLDIGTDTQYF	TGTGCCAGCAGCTTAGACATAGGCACAGATACGCAGTATTTT
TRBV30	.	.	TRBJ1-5	CAWGNSNQPQHF	TGTGCCTGGGGTAATAGCAATCAGCCCCAGCATTTT
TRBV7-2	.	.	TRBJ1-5	CASSLEGAGGDQPQHF	TGTGCCAGCAGCTTAGAAGGCGCAGGAGGTGATCAGCCCCAGCATTTT
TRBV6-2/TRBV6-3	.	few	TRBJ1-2	CASSYRGGYTF	TGTGCCAGCAGTTACAGGGGTGGCTACACCTTC
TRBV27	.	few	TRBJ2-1	CASSLSPSALTPNEQFF	TGTGCCAGCAGTTTATCCCCTAGCGCCCTTACCCCTAATGAGCAGTTCTTC